This T cell receptor (beta chain) derives from a study of blood T cells in healthy people across ages. General observations from the study: Long-lived donors had more naive CD4+ cells and higher diversity than aged donors.

Regarding this clonotype: Its matching antigen is unknown.

It was with a sample-barcoded 5' primer and a J-beta primer mix that a second PCR of about 7 to 12 cycles was run. TCRdb itself ran the 5' RACE reads through MiXCR, one entry per CDR3 protein. The table records approximately 850,000 distinct CDR3 sequences, roughly 50% of them present only once. What was sequenced was blood. This receptor was identified in a man aged 25 to 40 in good health.

The CDR3 protein is CSARELAGSSNEQFF. The CDR3 nucleotides read TGCAGTGCTAGAGAGCTAGCGGGGTCCAGTAATGAGCAGTTCTTC. V is TRBV20-1 and J is TRBJ2-1; 9 nucleotides agree with TRBD2. The trim removed 0 bases at V and 7 bases at J, leaving 7 bases unmatched. CDR1 is DFQATT, CDR2 SNEGSKA, per germline (reference sequence). The CDR3 runs 15 residues.